These 12 T cell receptor beta chains were sequenced from one sample in a study of spatial heterogeneity in lung cancer. Findings and caveats of the study: One measure, the expanded intratumoral alpha and beta TCR count, tracked tumor mutation counts.

The antigens of these receptors remain unknown. Each CDR3 protein is one row after TCRdb ran MiXCR on the 5' RACE reads. Of 700 to 900 distinct CDR3 sequences in the sample, roughly 45% were seen once. Time point specified: sample taken at primary tumor resection. This specimen consisted of lung tumor tissue, obtained at surgery. All receptors come from a female donor with early-stage non-small cell lung cancer.

This clonotype is large (0.1 to 1%) in the sample. The chain recombines TRBV20-1 with TRBJ2-3; D uncertain. V dropped 2 bases and J dropped 5 bases, with 5 bases sitting between them. The germline gives CDR1 DFQATT, CDR2 SNEGSKA (reference sequence). This CDR3 contains 11 residues. In nucleotides, the CDR3 is TGCAGTGCTAGAAGGGAAGATACGCAGTATTTT. Translating gives CSARREDTQYF.

V is TRBV19 and J is TRBJ2-1; 9 bases fit TRBD2. The CDR3 has 15 amino acids. CDR1 is LNHDA, CDR2 SQIVND, per germline (reference sequence). J gave up 6 bases and V 1 base, and 4 bases lay outside the gene matches. The CDR3 DNA is TGTGCCAGTAGTATAGGGACTAGCGATTTCAATGAGCAGTTCTTC. It specifies CASSIGTSDFNEQFF.

This clonotype has a handful of counts. The CDR3 spells CASRSTGRAKNIQYF. The CDR3 nucleotides are TGTGCCAGCAGGTCGACAGGGCGGGCCAAAAACATTCAGTACTTC. The V call is TRBV6-2 or TRBV6-3, the J call TRBJ2-4; the match to TRBD1 covers 7 bases. V shed 6 bases and J 1 base; nucleotides not matched to a gene: 6. CDR3 length: 15 residues. Germline CDR1 and CDR2: MNHEY and SVGEGT.

This clonotype was counted once. The chain joins TRBV19 to TRBJ1-2; D may be TRBD1 (5 bases). This CDR3 comprises 15 residues. Germline loops: CDR1 LNHDA, CDR2 SQIVND (reference sequence). Trimming pared 2 bases from V and 3 bases from J, leaving 13 bases between. As DNA, the CDR3 is TGTGCCAGTAGTATAATGAGGGGCTGGGACTATGGCTACACCTTC. This gives the protein CASSIMRGWDYGYTF.

V is TRBV12-3 or TRBV12-4 and J is TRBJ1-1; weak D call: TRBD1 (5 bases). The germline V and J ends were trimmed by 6 bases and 8 bases, with 16 bases remaining between them. The CDR3 spans 13 residues. The CDR3 DNA reads TGTGCCAGCAGGTTAAAGGGGCTCCAGGAAGCTTTCTTT. Its translation: CASRLKGLQEAFF.

The chain joins TRBV12-3 or TRBV12-4 to TRBJ2-1, with D possibly TRBD2 on 6 matching bases. The CDR3 runs 15 residues. The V end was cut by 3 bases, the J end by 4 bases, with 13 bases between. CDR3 DNA sequence: TGTGCCAGCAGTTTTAGGGCTAGCGCTTACAATGAGCAGTTCTTC. Protein sequence: CASSFRASAYNEQFF.

The CDR3 nucleotides read TGCGCCAGCAGCTTGACTAGCGGGGGTACCGATACGCAGTATTTT. Its protein is CASSLTSGGTDTQYF. The chain joins TRBV5-1 to TRBJ2-3, with TRBD2 matching 11 bases. CDR1 is SGHRS and CDR2 is YFSETQ in the germline V gene. V shed 1 base, J shed 6 bases, and the junction held 4 bases outside the gene matches. The CDR3 is 15 amino acids.

This chain links TRBV9 with TRBJ2-2, with D tentatively TRBD1 or TRBD2 (5 bases each). V shed 0 bases and J shed 7 bases, with 10 bases lying between them. This CDR3 spans 14 amino acids. CDR1 and CDR2 (germline): SGDLS, YYNGEE. CDR3 loop: CASSVARGYGELFF. The DNA of the CDR3 is TGTGCCAGCAGCGTAGCGAGGGGATACGGGGAGCTGTTTTTT.

The V call is TRBV7-8, the J call TRBJ1-1, with D unresolved. Trimming left V 3 bases short and J 3 bases short, with 8 bases between. Germline values: CDR1 SGHVS, CDR2 FQNEAQ. This CDR3 is 13 amino acids long. Here the CDR3 reads CASSFSGHTEAFF. The CDR3 DNA reads as TGTGCCAGCAGCTTCTCTGGGCACACTGAAGCTTTCTTT.

The chain links TRBV10-2 to TRBJ2-7; 8 nucleotides align to TRBD2. Germline V gene sequence: CDR1 WSHSY, CDR2 SAAADI. Germline trimming cut 10 bases from V and 2 bases from J; bases unmatched to any gene: 7. This CDR3 has 13 amino acids. This CDR3 reads CATLTSATYEQYF. CDR3 DNA sequence: TGCGCCACCTTGACTAGCGCAACCTACGAGCAGTACTTC.

This clonotype is categorized as medium-sized. This rearrangement joins TRBV7-2 to TRBJ1-6; 9 nucleotides match TRBD1. V gave up 1 base and J gave up 10 bases; unmatched junction bases: 11. CDR1 and CDR2 (germline): SGHTA, FQGNSA. The CDR3 has 17 residues. CDR3 residues: CASSLEGLGTGSSPLHF. The DNA for the CDR3 is TGTGCCAGCAGCTTAGAGGGTTTGGGGACAGGGTCCTCACCCCTCCACTTT.

The chain employs TRBV6-6 and TRBJ2-1; 9 bases map to TRBD1. Germline V CDR1 and CDR2: MNHNY, SVGAGI (reference sequence). CDR3 length: 16 residues. Losses at the gene ends were 0 bases for V and 4 bases for J; bases not matched to a gene: 4. The CDR3 coding sequence is TGTGCCAGCAGTTACTCGGGACAGGGTTCTTACAATGAGCAGTTCTTC. It yields the protein CASSYSGQGSYNEQFF.